These T cell receptor beta chains were read from a single sample in a study of T-cell reconstitution after alpha-beta-depleted transplantation in children. TCRdb redid the calling of the PCR reads with MiXCR, one entry per CDR3 protein. The profile covers some 240,000 distinct CDR3 sequences, with approximately 9.9% appearing a single time and 5.1% taken by the ten largest. Sequenced material: PBMCs from the stem cell graft donor, taken from the stem cell graft. The receptors originated from a human donor who donated a stem cell graft to a child with SCID. CDR3s include the opening cysteine and the closing phenylalanine or tryptophan. A D gene is named only where the DNA matches it firmly. A row's size may be missing; if present it is once, few, many or a size class.

>many|-|TRBJ1-2|TRBV7-9
TGTGCCAGCAGCTTTAGAGGACGGACCTATGGCTACACCTTC
CASSFRGRTYGYTF
>many|-|TRBJ2-5|TRBV3-1
TGTGCCAGCAGCCAACAGGGGACCCAGTACTTC
CASSQQGTQYF
>many|-|TRBJ2-3|TRBV6-1
TGTGCCAGCAGCGCTCTCAGGGGAGCCGGAGATACGCAGTATTTT
CASSALRGAGDTQYF
>many|-|TRBJ2-1|TRBV4-1
TGCGCCAGCAGAGTAGGGCCCACCCGGGGAGATGAGCAGTTCTTC
CASRVGPTRGDEQFF
>-|-|TRBJ2-7|TRBV5-1
TGCGCCAGCAGCGGCCAGGGTTCGGGGACCTACGAGCAGTACTTC
CASSGQGSGTYEQYF
>many|-|TRBJ1-1|TRBV30
TGTGCCTGGAGTGTAAGGGACATCACTGAAGCTTTCTTT
CAWSVRDITEAFF
>-|TRBD2|TRBJ2-1|TRBV7-9
TGTGCCAGCAGCCGAAGACCAGCGGGGGGGCCCGGGAATGAGCAGTTCTTC
CASSRRPAGGPGNEQFF
>many|TRBD2|TRBJ2-5|TRBV12-3/TRBV12-4
TGTGCCAGTCAACGGGGGGGCCGTGTGACCCAGTACTTC
CASQRGGRVTQYF
>many|TRBD1|TRBJ2-1|TRBV20-1
TGCAGTGCTAGAGATTGGGGACAGGGGGACAATGAGCAGTTCTTC
CSARDWGQGDNEQFF
>many|TRBD1|TRBJ1-1|TRBV10-1
TGCGCCAGCAGTGATGGGAACAGGGGAAAGGCTGAAGCTTTCTTT
CASSDGNRGKAEAFF
>many|-|TRBJ1-1|TRBV6-5
TGTGCCAGCAGTTATTCCACAGGGTTTAGGGACACTGAAGCTTTCTTT
CASSYSTGFRDTEAFF
>many|-|TRBJ1-6|TRBV10-3
TGTGCCTCCCGGGGGGACATTAATTCACCCCTCCACTTT
CASRGDINSPLHF
>few|TRBD1|TRBJ2-1|TRBV5-1
TGCGCCAGCAGCTTGTCTGGGACAGCGAGGTCTCAGTTCTTC
CASSLSGTARSQFF
>few|-|TRBJ1-1|TRBV6-5
TGTGCCAGCAGTTTAGGTATAGGGGGATCCACTGAAGCTTTCTTT
CASSLGIGGSTEAFF
>many|-|TRBJ2-2|TRBV12-3/TRBV12-4
TGTGCCAGCAGTTCCGGGACTCGTAAGAACACCGGGGAGCTGTTTTTT
CASSSGTRKNTGELFF
>many|TRBD2|TRBJ2-2|TRBV12-3/TRBV12-4
TGTGCCAGCAGTTCGGGACTAGAGGTCTTGGCGAACACCGGGGAGCTGTTTTTT
CASSSGLEVLANTGELFF
>many|-|TRBJ2-3|TRBV2
TGTGCCAGCAGTGGATCCTTACTGGGTACGCAGTATTTT
CASSGSLLGTQYF
>-|-|TRBJ2-1|TRBV7-3
TGTGCCAGCAGCTATACCCCGGGGTACAATGAGCAGTTCTTC
CASSYTPGYNEQFF
>-|-|TRBJ2-2|TRBV4-2
TGTGCCAGCAGCCAAGATAGTCCCGGGGAGCTGTTTTTT
CASSQDSPGELFF
>many|-|TRBJ2-3|TRBV5-1
TGCGCCAGCAGCTGGGCCCTGCTGGGCGGCACAGATACGCAGTATTTT
CASSWALLGGTDTQYF
>many|TRBD2|TRBJ2-1|TRBV20-1
TGCAGTGCGATAGCGGGGGAGTACAATGAGCAGTTCTTC
CSAIAGEYNEQFF
>many|-|TRBJ1-6|TRBV7-9
TGTGCCAGCAGCTCCCTAGGGGGGTGGCATTCACCCCTCCACTTT
CASSSLGGWHSPLHF
>many|-|TRBJ2-4|TRBV12-3/TRBV12-4
TGTGCCAGCAGTACTTTCCAGGGCCTCCCGTACTTC
CASSTFQGLPYF
>-|TRBD2|TRBJ2-2|TRBV12-3/TRBV12-4
TGTGCCAGCACCGCGTCGGGTAGCGGGGGGCGTGGCGGGGAGCTGTTTTTT
CASTASGSGGRGGELFF
>many|-|TRBJ1-2|TRBV28
TGTGCCAGCAGTTTATTTCCAGGGTACGGCTACACCTTC
CASSLFPGYGYTF
>many|-|TRBJ2-3|TRBV6-4
TGTGCCAGCAGTGACTCCATCGGCGGCACAGATACGCAGTATTTT
CASSDSIGGTDTQYF
>many|-|TRBJ1-1|TRBV28
TGTGCCAGCAGTTTCGGAGCGGCCCTTGAAGCTTTCTTT
CASSFGAALEAFF
>many|-|TRBJ2-1|TRBV9
TGTGCCAGCAGCCCACGCGGGGATACCTACAATGAGCAGTTCTTC
CASSPRGDTYNEQFF
>many|TRBD2|TRBJ2-3|TRBV12-3/TRBV12-4
TGTGCCAGCAGTGACGGCCATTTAGCGGGGGGGCTAGATACGCAGTATTTT
CASSDGHLAGGLDTQYF
>many|-|TRBJ2-1|TRBV7-2
TGTGCCAGCAGCTCAACAGGGCAGTTCTACAATGAGCAGTTCTTC
CASSSTGQFYNEQFF
>many|-|TRBJ2-1|TRBV24-1
TGTGCCACCAGTGATTCCCAGGGTAAAGCCAATGAGCAGTTCTTC
CATSDSQGKANEQFF
>many|-|TRBJ1-3|TRBV5-1
TGCGCCAGCTCTGGCGACGTGGCAAACACCATATATTTT
CASSGDVANTIYF
>many|-|TRBJ2-7|TRBV7-2
TGTGCCAGCAGCCCTCGCAGGGTAACCTACGAGCAGTACTTC
CASSPRRVTYEQYF
>many|-|TRBJ2-7|TRBV5-1
TGCGCCAGCAGCTTGTCCCCCACCTACGAGCAGTACTTC
CASSLSPTYEQYF
>many|-|TRBJ2-6|TRBV5-6
TGTGCCGGTGCTATCTCTGGGGCCAACGTCCTGACTTTC
CAGAISGANVLTF
>many|-|TRBJ2-1|TRBV4-1
TGCGCCAGCAGCCAAGATAAGTCCTTAGCGGTCGATGAGCAGTTCTTC
CASSQDKSLAVDEQFF
>-|-|TRBJ1-1|TRBV20-1
TGCAGTGCCGTGGTGTGGGGAGGGGACACTGAAGCTTTCTTT
CSAVVWGGDTEAFF
>many|-|TRBJ2-5|TRBV5-1
TGCGCCAGCAGCTTGGTTGCAGGGAAAGAGACCCAGTACTTC
CASSLVAGKETQYF
>few|TRBD1|TRBJ2-1|TRBV5-4
TGTGCCGCCACCGGGACAGGGATGTACAATGAGCAGTTCTTC
CAATGTGMYNEQFF
>many|TRBD1|TRBJ1-5|TRBV12-3/TRBV12-4
TGTGCCAGCACTGCAGGACAGGGGCCCCATCAGCCCCAGCATTTT
CASTAGQGPHQPQHF
>many|-|TRBJ2-5|TRBV27
TGTGCCAGCAGTTTGGTGGGGGGAGAGACCCAGTACTTC
CASSLVGGETQYF
>-|-|TRBJ2-7|TRBV5-1
TGCGCCAGCAGCTTGACAGGATTGGACTACGAGCAGTACTTC
CASSLTGLDYEQYF
>many|-|TRBJ1-1|TRBV28
TGTGCCAGCAGTTTTACCCAGGGCATGGTCTCTGCTTTCTTT
CASSFTQGMVSAFF
>many|TRBD1|TRBJ1-6|TRBV15
TGTGCCACCAGCAGAGATAGGACGGAGCAGGGGGATTCACCCCTCCACTTT
CATSRDRTEQGDSPLHF
>-|-|TRBJ2-3|TRBV20-1
TGCAGTGCTAGTCGTCCGGGCTTTAGCACAGATACGCAGTATTTT
CSASRPGFSTDTQYF
>many|-|TRBJ1-5|TRBV19
TGTGCCAGTAGTCGGGGGGTCGCGGTAGGTCAGCCCCAGCATTTT
CASSRGVAVGQPQHF
>many|-|TRBJ1-4|TRBV27
TGTGCCAGCAGTTTAACAGGGTCTGGTGAAAAACTGTTTTTT
CASSLTGSGEKLFF
>-|-|TRBJ2-1|TRBV10-3
TGTGCCAGCGCGGGGGCCCCCGTCAATGAGCAGTTCTTC
CASAGAPVNEQFF
>many|-|TRBJ2-7|TRBV7-8
TGTGCCAGCAGCTTAGGTGGAGTCACCTCCTACGAGCAGTACTTC
CASSLGGVTSYEQYF
>many|-|TRBJ1-2|TRBV7-2
TGTGCCAGCAGCTTGGGGCTCACAGGGACTGGCTACACCTTC
CASSLGLTGTGYTF
>many|-|TRBJ1-3|TRBV12-3/TRBV12-4
TGTGCCAGCAGTCCCCCAAACTCTGGAAACACCATATATTTT
CASSPPNSGNTIYF
>few|-|TRBJ1-5|TRBV12-3/TRBV12-4
TGTGCCAGCATGCAGACAGACTTCAATCAGCCCCAGCATTTT
CASMQTDFNQPQHF
>many|TRBD2|TRBJ2-1|TRBV5-1
TGCGCCAGCAGCTCGGAGGCTAGCGGAAACAATGAGCAGTTCTTC
CASSSEASGNNEQFF
>few|-|TRBJ1-1|TRBV5-4
TGTGCCAGCAGCTCTACCGGGACGAAAGCTTTCTTT
CASSSTGTKAFF